Presented here are 2 T cell receptor beta chains from one specimen sequenced in a study of blood T cell repertoires in COVID-19 (dated by TCRdb to the early 2020s). The library was produced with the immunoSEQ multiplex PCR assay. The clones in this table, taken by TCRdb from immuneACCESS, are in-frame only. Not every clone is retained; where verified, under half of the shortfall comes from an unresolved V gene, and the cause of the rest is unknown. For this sample the table gives roughly 250,000 clones, of which about 80% were detected only once. The ten largest clones represent roughly 8.6% of the sample. The sequenced sample was peripheral blood. Receptor source: a human donor in a cohort sampled during active COVID-19.

The chain employs TRBV5-6 and TRBJ1-2; D gene ambiguous. Per germline, CDR1 SGHDT and CDR2 YYEEEE. Trimming removed 4 bases at V and 4 bases at J, with 14 bases between. The CDR3 length is 14 residues. The DNA for the CDR3 is TGTGCCAGCAGCCTGACGGGAACGGGCTATGGCTACACCTTC. Its protein product is CASSLTGTGYGYTF.

This clone was observed a few times. The CDR3 loop reads CASGTSGIQETQYF. The CDR3 DNA follows: TGCGCCAGCGGGACTAGCGGGATCCAAGAGACCCAGTACTTC. The rearrangement uses TRBV5-1 and TRBJ2-5; TRBD2 aligns across 13 bases. After removal of 7 bases from V and 1 base from J, the junction contained 1 base not matched to a gene. The CDR3 contains 14 residues. Germline CDR1 is SGHRS and CDR2 is YFSETQ.